A selection of T cell receptor beta chains follows, all from one sample in a study of radiotherapy plus CTLA-4 blockade in lung cancer. Method: immunoSEQ multiplex PCR; TCRdb's copy keeps in-frame clones and lacks some. Among about 18,000 clones listed, roughly 86% were seen once. The sequences come from peripheral blood, collected from a patient treated with radiotherapy plus ipilimumab. The receptors were sampled from a human donor with non-small cell lung cancer whose response to radiotherapy plus ipilimumab could not be evaluated. Both conserved end residues are part of each CDR3. A D gene is named only where the DNA matches it firmly. Clone size appears in some rows only: once, few, many, or a class for an expanded clone.

j_gene	abundance	v_gene	d_gene	CDR3aa	CDR3nt
TRBJ2-7	.	TRBV5-4	.	CASTFWGEDEQYF	TGTGCCAGCACTTTCTGGGGAGAGGACGAGCAGTACTTC
TRBJ2-7	.	TRBV19	TRBD2	CATTPTSGRMSYEQYF	TGTGCCACCACACCCACTAGCGGGCGAATGTCGTACGAGCAGTACTTC
TRBJ2-3	.	TRBV27	TRBD2	CASSFGLAGGEDTQYF	TGTGCCAGCAGTTTTGGACTAGCGGGGGGAGAAGATACGCAGTATTTT
TRBJ1-1	.	TRBV6-5	TRBD1	CASSLHRQGAGEAFF	TGTGCCAGCAGCCTTCATCGACAGGGCGCGGGGGAAGCTTTCTTT
TRBJ1-4	.	TRBV4-2	TRBD1	CASSQRQGESEKLFF	TGTGCCAGCAGCCAACGACAGGGGGAAAGTGAAAAACTGTTTTTT
TRBJ2-7	.	TRBV11-2	.	CASSSRDASREQYF	TGTGCCAGCAGCTCGCGGGATGCTTCACGGGAGCAGTACTTC
TRBJ1-1	.	TRBV6-1	TRBD1	CASSEGPDRAAEAFF	TGTGCCAGCAGTGAAGGGCCGGACAGGGCAGCTGAAGCTTTCTTT
TRBJ2-7	.	TRBV6-6	.	CASGQISYEQYF	TGTGCCAGCGGACAGATCTCCTACGAGCAGTACTTC
TRBJ2-1	.	TRBV7-2	TRBD2	CASSLVLAGNNEQFF	TGTGCCAGCAGCTTAGTACTAGCGGGGAACAATGAGCAGTTCTTC
TRBJ2-5	few	TRBV2	.	CASKQTTQETQYF	TGTGCCAGCAAACAGACAACTCAAGAGACCCAGTACTTC
TRBJ2-7	few	TRBV29-1	.	CSVEGLLRGYEQYF	TGCAGCGTTGAAGGGTTGCTGCGGGGTTACGAGCAGTACTTC
TRBJ1-5	.	TRBV19	.	CASNSRGAQPQHF	TGTGCCAGTAATAGCAGGGGAGCCCAGCCCCAGCATTTT
TRBJ2-7	.	TRBV5-1	.	CASSLQPAGANEQYF	TGCGCCAGCAGCTTGCAACCTGCAGGGGCTAACGAGCAGTACTTC
TRBJ2-1	.	TRBV4-1	TRBD2	CASSRAPSGSYNEQFF	TGCGCCAGCAGCCGCGCCCCTAGCGGGTCTTACAATGAGCAGTTCTTC